This T cell receptor beta chain is from a study of blood T cell repertoires in COVID-19. Study summary: Acute-phase and convalescent COVID-19 samples originated in the United States, Italy and Spain.

Germline lookup yields CDR1 SGHTA and CDR2 FQGNSA. There are 14 residues in the CDR3. V was pared by 5 bases and J by 7 bases, with 15 bases between. Clones were sequenced by immunoSEQ multiplex PCR, and TCRdb holds only the in-frame ones, with some missing. The table includes 200,000 to 250,000 clones, approximately 88% detected once. The clonotype comes from a man in his sixties who had recovered from COVID-19. The sample consisted of peripheral blood. The V call is TRBV7-2, the J call TRBJ2-1; D is perhaps TRBD2 (5 bases). CDR3 in DNA: TGTGCCAGCAGCCCGGAGGTAGTATTGAATGAGCAGTTCTTC. As protein: CASSPEVVLNEQFF.